These T cell receptor beta chains were read from a single sample in a study of shared clonotypes between healthy human individuals. TCRdb's table, derived via immunoSEQ multiplex PCR, lists solely in-frame clones and lacks some. The sample yields 2 million to 2.5 million clones, over 85% seen once. Sequencing was carried out using naive CD4+ T cells from PBMCs. These receptors originate from a man in his late teens or twenties in good health. Some clones in this sample may be carry-over from other donors' samples. CDR3s include the opening cysteine and the closing phenylalanine or tryptophan. Fields, in order: clone size, V gene, D gene, J gene, CDR3 DNA, CDR3 protein. A D gene is named only where the DNA matches it firmly. Some rows mark clone size as missing; the rest say once, few, many or name a class of expanded clone.

.	TRBV28	TRBD2	TRBJ2-7	TGTGCCAGCACCCCCTGGCTAGCGGGAGTAAGCTACGAGCAGTACTTC	CASTPWLAGVSYEQYF
.	TRBV28	.	TRBJ1-5	TGTGCCAGCAGGAGGGCCCGGGCCTTTGGCGAGCCCCAGCATTTT	CASRRARAFGEPQHF
.	TRBV2	TRBD1	TRBJ2-7	TGTGCCAGCAGTGCTTACAGGGGGCAGTTCGAGCAGTACTTC	CASSAYRGQFEQYF
.	TRBV6-5	.	TRBJ2-1	TGTGCCAGCAGTTCCGAAGGACCCTGGAATGAGCAGTTCTTC	CASSSEGPWNEQFF
.	TRBV6-5	TRBD1	TRBJ2-7	TGTGCCAGCAGGGTGGGACAGGGGCCGCGCTACGAGCAGTACTTC	CASRVGQGPRYEQYF
.	TRBV5-1	TRBD2	TRBJ2-7	TGCGCCAGCAGCCCGCTAGCGGGAACGTCCGAGCAGTACTTC	CASSPLAGTSEQYF
once	TRBV18	TRBD2	TRBJ2-4	TGTGCCAGCTCAGCGGCAGCGGGAGGGCCCCCCAAAAACATTCAGTACTTC	CASSAAAGGPPKNIQYF
few	TRBV28	.	TRBJ1-1	TGTGCCAGCAGTCGTAACACTGAAGCTTTCTTT	CASSRNTEAFF
.	TRBV14	TRBD1	TRBJ1-2	TGTGCCAGCAGCCTGGGACAGACCTATGGCTACACCTTC	CASSLGQTYGYTF
.	TRBV28	.	TRBJ2-1	TGTGCCAGCAGTTTAAGTCGGGGCGATGAGCAGTTCTTC	CASSLSRGDEQFF
.	TRBV7-2	.	TRBJ2-1	TGTGCCAGCAGCTTCCAGGGGATTGGGGCAGTGGATGAGCAGTTCTTC	CASSFQGIGAVDEQFF
.	TRBV19	.	TRBJ1-1	TGTGCCAGTAGTACATCGGTAGAGGTTTGGGTACGGGCTTTCTTT	CASSTSVEVWVRAFF
.	TRBV4-1	.	TRBJ1-5	TGCGCCAGCAGCCAAGATGGGTACCGGCCCCAGCATTTT	CASSQDGYRPQHF
.	TRBV18	TRBD1	TRBJ2-7	TGTGCCAGCTCATCCAACAGGGGTCCAGACGAGCAGTACTTC	CASSSNRGPDEQYF
.	TRBV11-3	.	TRBJ1-5	TGTGCCAGCAGTACCATCTTGGGGCCCCAGCATTTT	CASSTILGPQHF
.	TRBV15	TRBD1	TRBJ1-2	TGTGCCACCAGCAGAGCCAGACAGGGGCAAGGTGGCTATGGCTACACCTTC	CATSRARQGQGGYGYTF
.	TRBV9	.	TRBJ2-3	TGTGCCAGCACCCCGTGGGCGGCCACAGATACGCAGTATTTT	CASTPWAATDTQYF
.	TRBV5-1	.	TRBJ2-1	TGCGCCAGCAGCTTGTCAAAGGGGGGGCTGGATGAGCAGTTCTTC	CASSLSKGGLDEQFF
.	TRBV6-5	.	TRBJ1-3	TGTGCCAGCAGACCCACGGGGGCCAATGGGAAGACCATATATTTT	CASRPTGANGKTIYF
once	TRBV28	.	TRBJ2-7	TGTGCCAGCAGTCCGGGGCTCAGCTCCTACGAGCAGTACTTC	CASSPGLSSYEQYF
.	TRBV28	.	TRBJ1-6	TGTGCCAGCAGGGGGGCACCCTGGGGTTCACCCCTCCACTTT	CASRGAPWGSPLHF
.	TRBV12-5	.	TRBJ2-1	TGTGCTAGTGGTCCCGCCGGTCGGGATCCCCGAGGGGATGAGCAGTTCTTC	CASGPAGRDPRGDEQFF
once	TRBV12-5	TRBD2	TRBJ2-2	TGTGCTAGTGGCACCTGGACTAGCGGGAGGAACGGCACCGGGGAGCTGTTTTTT	CASGTWTSGRNGTGELFF
.	TRBV7-2	.	TRBJ2-7	TGTGCCAGCAGCCCCAACGAGGCTCCCTACGAGCAGTACTTC	CASSPNEAPYEQYF
.	TRBV7-2	.	TRBJ2-5	TGTGCCAGCAGGGGGACTCGTCTTAGAGAGACCCAGTACTTC	CASRGTRLRETQYF
.	TRBV6-1	.	TRBJ1-5	TGTGCCAGCAGTGAGCAGGTAAATCAGCCCCAGCATTTT	CASSEQVNQPQHF
.	TRBV15	.	TRBJ2-7	TGTGCCACCAGCGAGACCGGGTGGGAGCAGTACTTC	CATSETGWEQYF
.	TRBV11-2	TRBD2	TRBJ2-5	TGTGCCAGCAGCTTAGCCGATCTAGCGGGGGCTTACTGGGCCCAGTACTTC	CASSLADLAGAYWAQYF
.	TRBV15	.	TRBJ2-2	TGTGCCACCAGCAGAGCGGTTGGAACAGCGAACACCGGGGAGCTGTTTTTT	CATSRAVGTANTGELFF
once	TRBV4-3	.	TRBJ1-1	TGCGCCAGCAGTCGGGAATTTGGCACTGAAGCTTTCTTT	CASSREFGTEAFF
.	TRBV7-8	.	TRBJ2-2	TGTGCCAGCAGCCCGCTACAGGGCTCCGGGGAGCTGTTTTTT	CASSPLQGSGELFF
once	TRBV4-3	.	TRBJ2-7	TGCGCCAGCAGCCAAGATTTGCTCTACGAGCAGTACTTC	CASSQDLLYEQYF
.	TRBV18	.	TRBJ2-7	TGTGCCAGCTCACGGAGGGACCCGAGGGGTAATAACTACGAGCAGTACTTC	CASSRRDPRGNNYEQYF
.	TRBV14	.	TRBJ2-2	TGTGCCAGCAGCCAAGATGCCAACACCGGGGAGCTGTTTTTT	CASSQDANTGELFF
few	TRBV28	TRBD1	TRBJ1-1	TGTGCCAGCAGTCCCCCTACAGGGGGGTGGACTGAAGCTTTCTTT	CASSPPTGGWTEAFF
.	TRBV29-1	.	TRBJ2-3	TGCAGCGCCGCCGAGGGAGCGGATACGCAGTATTTT	CSAAEGADTQYF
.	TRBV7-6	.	TRBJ1-1	TGTGCCAGCAGCTTAGTGGCCAACCGGGACACTGAAGCTTTCTTT	CASSLVANRDTEAFF
.	TRBV29-1	.	TRBJ1-2	TGCAGCGTTGTGTGGCCTTACAACTATGGCTACACCTTC	CSVVWPYNYGYTF
.	TRBV6-9	.	TRBJ2-4	TGTGCCGACTCGGTTGTCGCCAAAAACATTCAGTACTTC	CADSVVAKNIQYF
.	TRBV18	TRBD1	TRBJ1-1	TGTGCCAGCTCACCAACCAGGACAGGGGGACTGAACACTGAAGCTTTCTTT	CASSPTRTGGLNTEAFF
.	TRBV19	.	TRBJ1-1	TGTGCCAGTAGTATAGATCCTCAAAACACTGAAGCTTTCTTT	CASSIDPQNTEAFF
few	TRBV5-1	TRBD1	TRBJ2-2	TGCGCCAGCAGCTCTCCGGGACAGATGAACACCGGGGAGCTGTTTTTT	CASSSPGQMNTGELFF
.	TRBV18	.	TRBJ2-3	TGTGCCAGCGGGCTCCATAGCACAGATACGCAGTATTTT	CASGLHSTDTQYF
once	TRBV15	.	TRBJ2-5	TGTGCCACCAGCGGGGGATGGGAGTGGGGGACCCAGTACTTC	CATSGGWEWGTQYF
.	TRBV5-8	TRBD1	TRBJ1-5	TGTGCCAGCAGCAAGGACAGGGCGAGTCAGCCCCAGCATTTT	CASSKDRASQPQHF
.	TRBV14	.	TRBJ1-1	TGTGCCAGCAGCCAAGGATGGAAGACAGCTGAAGCTTTCTTT	CASSQGWKTAEAFF
.	TRBV5-1	TRBD2	TRBJ2-1	TGCGCCAGCACAGCTGTAGCGGGAGGGGCGAATGAGCAGTTCTTC	CASTAVAGGANEQFF
.	TRBV4-1	TRBD2	TRBJ2-7	TGCGCCAGCAGCCACCCCGGGAGGTCCAGCGAGCAGTACTTC	CASSHPGRSSEQYF
.	TRBV5-4	TRBD2	TRBJ2-1	TGTGCCAGCAGCTTGGCTAGCGGACGTCAAGCCTACAATGAGCAGTTCTTC	CASSLASGRQAYNEQFF
.	TRBV19	.	TRBJ1-3	TGTGCCAGTAGTAACCGGGCCGACAGCCCCAACACCATATATTTT	CASSNRADSPNTIYF
.	TRBV7-8	TRBD2	TRBJ2-3	TGTGCCAGCAGCACCAGGGGACTAGCGGGAGCAGCGGATACGCAGTATTTT	CASSTRGLAGAADTQYF
.	TRBV5-1	.	TRBJ2-5	TGCGCCAGCAGCCCGGCCCAAGAGACCCAGTACTTC	CASSPAQETQYF
.	TRBV30	.	TRBJ1-2	TGTGCCTGGAGTATCGGGGAGGGCTATGGCTACACCTTC	CAWSIGEGYGYTF
.	TRBV6-1	TRBD1	TRBJ1-2	TGTGCCAGCAGAAGCCGGGACAGGGACGCCTATGGCTACACCTTC	CASRSRDRDAYGYTF
.	TRBV9	.	TRBJ1-3	TGTGCCAGCAGCGTGCAGAGCTATTCTGGAAACACCATATATTTT	CASSVQSYSGNTIYF
.	TRBV5-1	.	TRBJ1-1	TGCGCCAGCAGCTTGCGGGCAGTAATCTCTGAAGCTTTCTTT	CASSLRAVISEAFF
.	TRBV10-1	TRBD1	TRBJ1-1	TGCGCCAGCAGTGGTGCCCCCCAGGGGGCGCGCCGGACTGAAGCTTTCTTT	CASSGAPQGARRTEAFF
.	TRBV2	.	TRBJ2-7	TGTGCCAGCAGGAGGGACCTACCTCTCGAGCAGTACTTC	CASRRDLPLEQYF